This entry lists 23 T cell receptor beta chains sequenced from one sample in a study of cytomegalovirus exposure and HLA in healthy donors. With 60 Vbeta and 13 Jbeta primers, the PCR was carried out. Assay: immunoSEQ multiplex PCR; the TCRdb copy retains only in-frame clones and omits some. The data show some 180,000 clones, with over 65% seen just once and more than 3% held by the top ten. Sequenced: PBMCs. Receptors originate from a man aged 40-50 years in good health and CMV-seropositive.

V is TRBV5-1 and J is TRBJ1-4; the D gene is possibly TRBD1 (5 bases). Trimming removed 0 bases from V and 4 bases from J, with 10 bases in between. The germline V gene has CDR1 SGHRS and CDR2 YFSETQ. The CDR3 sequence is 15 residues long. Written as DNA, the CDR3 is TGCGCCAGCAGCTTGGGGGCAGGGAATAATGAAAAACTGTTTTTT. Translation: CASSLGAGNNEKLFF.

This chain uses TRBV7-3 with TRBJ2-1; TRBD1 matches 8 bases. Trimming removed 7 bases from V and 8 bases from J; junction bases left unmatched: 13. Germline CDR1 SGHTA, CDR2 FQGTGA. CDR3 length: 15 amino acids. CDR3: CASTLPGQVDHEQFF. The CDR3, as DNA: TGTGCCAGCACCCTACCGGGACAGGTGGACCATGAGCAGTTCTTC.

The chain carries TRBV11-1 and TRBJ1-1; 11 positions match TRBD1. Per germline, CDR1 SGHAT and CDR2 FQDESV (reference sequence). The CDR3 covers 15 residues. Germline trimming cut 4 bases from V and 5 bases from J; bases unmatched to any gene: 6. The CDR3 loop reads CASSYRDRGFTEAFF. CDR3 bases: TGTGCCAGCAGCTACCGGGACAGGGGGTTTACTGAAGCTTTCTTT.

The CDR3: CASSEAPGGTGANEKLFF. As DNA, the CDR3 is TGTGCCAGCAGTGAAGCCCCCGGGGGGACAGGGGCTAATGAAAAACTGTTTTTT. The gene calls are TRBV6-1 and TRBJ1-4, with 10 positions matching TRBD1. V shed 0 bases and J 3 bases; nucleotides not matched to a gene: 7. Germline V gene data show CDR1 as MNHNS and CDR2 as SASEGT. This CDR3 is 18 amino acids long.

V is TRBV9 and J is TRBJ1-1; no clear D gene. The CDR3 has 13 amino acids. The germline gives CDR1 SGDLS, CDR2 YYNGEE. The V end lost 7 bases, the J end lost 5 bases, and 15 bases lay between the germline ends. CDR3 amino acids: CASRAITGTEAFF. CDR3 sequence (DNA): TGTGCCAGCCGAGCGATCACGGGGACTGAAGCTTTCTTT.

The CDR3, as DNA: TGTGCCAGTAGTATAGGTCGTACAGATACGCAGTATTTT. Its protein is CASSIGRTDTQYF. V is TRBV19 and J is TRBJ2-3, with unresolved D. This CDR3 contains 13 residues. CDR1 LNHDA and CDR2 SQIVND come from the germline V gene (reference sequence). V gave up 1 base and J gave up 3 bases, with 5 bases separating them.

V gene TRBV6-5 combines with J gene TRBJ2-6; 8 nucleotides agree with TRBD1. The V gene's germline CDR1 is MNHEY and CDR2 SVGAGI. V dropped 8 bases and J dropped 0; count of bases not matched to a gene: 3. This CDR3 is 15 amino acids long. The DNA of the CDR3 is TGTGCCAGCCGGACAGGGAGCTCTGGGGCCAACGTCCTGACTTTC. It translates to CASRTGSSGANVLTF.

The CDR3, as DNA: TGTGCCAGCTCAGCGAAGACAGGGCTGACGAACACTGAAGCTTTCTTT. Translation: CASSAKTGLTNTEAFF. V and J are TRBV18 and TRBJ1-1; TRBD1 matches 7 bases. Germline loops: CDR1 KGHSH, CDR2 LQKENI. This CDR3 has 16 amino acids. With 5 bases clipped from V and 1 base from J, the junction kept 10 bases outside the gene matches.

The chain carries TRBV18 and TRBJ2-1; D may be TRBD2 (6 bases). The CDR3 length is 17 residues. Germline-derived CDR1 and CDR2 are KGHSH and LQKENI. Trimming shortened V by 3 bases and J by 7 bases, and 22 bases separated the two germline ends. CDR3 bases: TGTGCCAGCTCACCTTCGACTAGTCTGGGGAAAAGGAATGAGCAGTTCTTC. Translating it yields CASSPSTSLGKRNEQFF.

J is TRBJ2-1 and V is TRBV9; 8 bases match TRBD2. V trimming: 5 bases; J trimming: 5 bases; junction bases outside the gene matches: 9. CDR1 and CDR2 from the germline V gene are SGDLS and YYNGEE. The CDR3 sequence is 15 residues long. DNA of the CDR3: TGTGCCAGCAGTCAGAGCGGGGGATTCGACAATGAGCAGTTCTTC. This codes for CASSQSGGFDNEQFF.

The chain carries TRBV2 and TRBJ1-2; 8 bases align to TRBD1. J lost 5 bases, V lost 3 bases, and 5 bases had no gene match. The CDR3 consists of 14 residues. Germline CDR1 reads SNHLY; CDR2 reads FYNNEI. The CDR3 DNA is TGTGCCAGCAGTGACCTCGGACAGGGTTATGGCTACACCTTC. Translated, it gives CASSDLGQGYGYTF.

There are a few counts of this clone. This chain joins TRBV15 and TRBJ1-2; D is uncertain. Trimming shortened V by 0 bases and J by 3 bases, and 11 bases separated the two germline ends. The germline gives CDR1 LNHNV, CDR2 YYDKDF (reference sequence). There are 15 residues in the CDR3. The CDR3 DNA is TGTGCCACCAGCAGAGAAGGAGTAAACCACTATGGCTACACCTTC. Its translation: CATSREGVNHYGYTF.

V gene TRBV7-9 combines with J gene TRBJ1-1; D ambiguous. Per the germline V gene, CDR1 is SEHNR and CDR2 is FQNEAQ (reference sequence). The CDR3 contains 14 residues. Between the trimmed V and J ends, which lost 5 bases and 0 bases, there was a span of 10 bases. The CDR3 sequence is CASSPGPMNTEAFF. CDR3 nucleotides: TGTGCCAGCAGCCCCGGTCCCATGAACACTGAAGCTTTCTTT. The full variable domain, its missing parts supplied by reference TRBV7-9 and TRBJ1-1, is DTGVSQNPRHKITKRGQNVTFRCDPISEHNRLYWYRQTLGQGPEFLTYFQNEAQLEKSRLLSDRFSAERPKGSFSTLEIQRTEQGDSAMYLCASSPGPMNTEAFFGQGTRLTVV.

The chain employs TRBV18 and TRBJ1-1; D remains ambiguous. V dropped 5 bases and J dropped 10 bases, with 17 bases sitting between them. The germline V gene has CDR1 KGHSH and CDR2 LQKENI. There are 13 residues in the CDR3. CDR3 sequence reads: CASSTGEATSAFF. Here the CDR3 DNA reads TGTGCCAGCTCAACCGGGGAGGCGACGTCAGCTTTCTTT.

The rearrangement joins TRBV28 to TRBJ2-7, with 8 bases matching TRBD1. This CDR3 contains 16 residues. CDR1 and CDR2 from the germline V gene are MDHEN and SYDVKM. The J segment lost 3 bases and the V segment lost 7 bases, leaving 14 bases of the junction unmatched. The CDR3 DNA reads TGTGCCAGCACCAAAACAGGGGGGAGGCTTTTCTACGAGCAGTACTTC. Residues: CASTKTGGRLFYEQYF.

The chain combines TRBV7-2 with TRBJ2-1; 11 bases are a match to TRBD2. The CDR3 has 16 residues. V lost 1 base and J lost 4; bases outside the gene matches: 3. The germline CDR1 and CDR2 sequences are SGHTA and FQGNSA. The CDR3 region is CASSLGVAGGYNEQFF. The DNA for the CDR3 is TGTGCCAGCAGCTTAGGGGTAGCGGGGGGGTACAATGAGCAGTTCTTC.

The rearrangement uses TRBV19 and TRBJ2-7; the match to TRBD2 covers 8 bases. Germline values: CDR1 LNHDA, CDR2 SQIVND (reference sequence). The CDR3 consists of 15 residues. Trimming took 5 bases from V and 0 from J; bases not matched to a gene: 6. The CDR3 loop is CASSGAGGLSYEQYF. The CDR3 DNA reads TGTGCCAGTAGTGGGGCGGGAGGCCTCTCCTACGAGCAGTACTTC.

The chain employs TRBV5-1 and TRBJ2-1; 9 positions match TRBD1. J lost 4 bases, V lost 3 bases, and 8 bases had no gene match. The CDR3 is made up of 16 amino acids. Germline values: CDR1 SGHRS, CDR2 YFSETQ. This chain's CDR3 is CASSSQGAWGYNEQFF. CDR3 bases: TGCGCCAGCAGCTCACAGGGGGCCTGGGGATACAATGAGCAGTTCTTC.

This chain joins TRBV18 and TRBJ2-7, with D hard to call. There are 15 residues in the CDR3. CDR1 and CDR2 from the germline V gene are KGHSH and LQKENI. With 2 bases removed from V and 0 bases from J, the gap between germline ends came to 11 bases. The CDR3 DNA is TGTGCCAGCTCACCAGGGCAGATTAACTCCTACGAGCAGTACTTC. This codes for CASSPGQINSYEQYF.

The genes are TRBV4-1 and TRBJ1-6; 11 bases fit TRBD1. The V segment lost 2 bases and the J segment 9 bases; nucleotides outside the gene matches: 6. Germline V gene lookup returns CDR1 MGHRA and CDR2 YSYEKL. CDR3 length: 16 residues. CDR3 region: CASSQQGQGARSPLHF. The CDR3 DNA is TGCGCCAGCAGCCAACAAGGACAGGGGGCGCGTTCACCCCTCCACTTT.

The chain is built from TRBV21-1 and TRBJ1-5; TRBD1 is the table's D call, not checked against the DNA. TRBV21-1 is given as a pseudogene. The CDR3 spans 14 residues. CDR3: CASRRTGVNQPQHF. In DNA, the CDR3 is TGTGCCAGCCGAAGGACAGGGGTGAATCAGCCCCAGCATTTT.

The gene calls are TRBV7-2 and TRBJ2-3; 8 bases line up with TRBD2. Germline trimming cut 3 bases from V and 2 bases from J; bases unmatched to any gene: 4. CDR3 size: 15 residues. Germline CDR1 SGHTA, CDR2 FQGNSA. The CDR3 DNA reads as TGTGCCAGCAGCTTGACTAGCGCCCCCACAGATACGCAGTATTTT. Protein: CASSLTSAPTDTQYF. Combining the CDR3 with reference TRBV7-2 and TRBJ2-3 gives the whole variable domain GAGVSQSPSNKVTEKGKDVELRCDPISGHTALYWYRQSLGQGLEFLIYFQGNSAPDKSGLPSDRFSAERTGGSVSTLTIQRTQQEDSAVYLCASSLTSAPTDTQYFGPGTRLTVL.

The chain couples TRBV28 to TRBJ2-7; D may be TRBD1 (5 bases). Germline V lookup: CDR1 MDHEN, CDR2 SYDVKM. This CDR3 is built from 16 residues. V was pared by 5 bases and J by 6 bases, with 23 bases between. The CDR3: CASSVQNRNPGFEQYF. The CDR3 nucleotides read TGTGCCAGCAGTGTGCAGAACAGGAACCCCGGGTTCGAGCAGTACTTC.